This is a list of T cell receptor beta chains from one sample in a study of shared clonotypes between healthy human individuals. TCRdb's table, derived via immunoSEQ multiplex PCR, lists solely in-frame clones and lacks some. In the table there are about 2.4 million clones, approximately 94% of which are singletons. Sequencing input: naive CD4+ T cells sorted from blood. The source of these receptors is a man aged 18 to 30 in good health. CDR3s include the opening cysteine and the closing phenylalanine or tryptophan. The D gene is left open where the match is weak. A clone size is listed for some rows: how often the clone was seen (once, few, many), or a class if it is expanded.

size | D | J | V | CDR3 | DNA
- | TRBD2 | TRBJ2-7 | TRBV11-2 | CASSFTSGGSYEQYF | TGTGCCAGCAGCTTCACTAGCGGGGGAAGCTACGAGCAGTACTTC
few | - | TRBJ1-1 | TRBV6-5 | CASSYSRNTEAFF | TGTGCCAGCAGTTACTCTAGGAACACTGAAGCTTTCTTT
- | - | TRBJ1-1 | TRBV19 | CASSIGAGRRRNTEAFF | TGTGCCAGTAGTATAGGGGCAGGCAGAAGGAGGAACACTGAAGCTTTCTTT
- | - | TRBJ1-1 | TRBV4-1 | CASSQGWTVGNTEAFF | TGCGCCAGCAGCCAAGGTTGGACAGTGGGGAACACTGAAGCTTTCTTT
- | - | TRBJ2-3 | TRBV19 | CATQELSSATDTQYF | TGTGCCACCCAGGAGCTCTCTTCGGCCACGGATACGCAGTATTTT
- | TRBD2 | TRBJ2-7 | TRBV9 | CASSVAVAGVLEQYF | TGTGCCAGCAGCGTAGCAGTAGCGGGAGTTCTCGAGCAGTACTTC
- | - | TRBJ2-3 | TRBV5-1 | CASSNGGDTQYF | TGCGCCAGCAGTAACGGGGGAGATACGCAGTATTTT
- | TRBD1 | TRBJ2-3 | TRBV6-1 | CAIGQGRASTDTQYF | TGTGCCATAGGACAGGGACGGGCCAGCACAGATACGCAGTATTTT
- | TRBD2 | TRBJ2-7 | TRBV7-2 | CASSPMRLLAGNYEQYF | TGTGCCAGCAGCCCAATGCGGTTGCTAGCGGGAAACTACGAGCAGTACTTC
- | TRBD1 | TRBJ1-5 | TRBV5-6 | CASSLAGTGVGQPQHF | TGTGCCAGCAGCTTGGCCGGGACAGGGGTCGGTCAGCCCCAGCATTTT
- | - | TRBJ2-3 | TRBV5-1 | CASSLSGTDTQYF | TGCGCCAGCAGCTTGTCGGGCACAGATACGCAGTATTTT
once | - | TRBJ1-1 | TRBV11-2 | CASSLEGHKNTEAFF | TGTGCCAGCAGCTTAGAAGGCCACAAGAACACTGAAGCTTTCTTT
- | TRBD2 | TRBJ2-5 | TRBV5-1 | CASSLGTSSETQYF | TGCGCCAGCAGCTTGGGGACTAGTTCAGAGACCCAGTACTTC
- | TRBD2 | TRBJ2-5 | TRBV6-6 | CASSYTSEEIAETQYF | TGTGCCAGCAGCTACACTAGCGAGGAGATTGCAGAGACCCAGTACTTC
few | - | TRBJ1-6 | TRBV6-5 | CASSPVDGVTLHF | TGTGCCAGCAGCCCGGTCGACGGCGTAACCCTCCACTTT
- | - | TRBJ1-4 | TRBV5-1 | CASSLPQQGLLVGANEKLFF | TGCGCCAGCAGCTTGCCCCAGCAGGGCCTTCTAGTGGGGGCTAATGAAAAACTGTTTTTT
once | TRBD1 | TRBJ1-4 | TRBV28 | CASSLGTGFVSEKLFF | TGTGCCAGCAGTTTAGGGACAGGGTTCGTGAGTGAAAAACTGTTTTTT
- | - | TRBJ2-2 | TRBV5-5 | CASSFRQTGELFF | TGTGCCAGCAGCTTTAGACAGACCGGGGAGCTGTTTTTT
- | TRBD1 | TRBJ2-2 | TRBV5-4 | CASSRTGMGNTGELFF | TGTGCCAGCAGCCGGACAGGGATGGGGAACACCGGGGAGCTGTTTTTT
- | - | TRBJ1-2 | TRBV4-2 | CASSPSTQGPEGYTF | TGTGCCAGCAGCCCTTCGACCCAGGGGCCCGAGGGCTACACCTTC
- | TRBD1 | TRBJ1-1 | TRBV11-2 | CASSGGGAYTEAFF | TGTGCCAGCAGCGGAGGGGGCGCGTACACTGAAGCTTTCTTT
- | - | TRBJ2-1 | TRBV7-2 | CASSSQAHANEQFF | TGTGCCAGCAGCTCCCAGGCCCACGCGAATGAGCAGTTCTTC
- | TRBD2 | TRBJ2-2 | TRBV4-3 | CASSQGSGSTGELFF | TGCGCCAGCAGCCAAGGTAGCGGGAGTACCGGGGAGCTGTTTTTT
- | - | TRBJ1-3 | TRBV11-2 | CASSLGVSGNTIYF | TGTGCCAGCAGCTTAGGGGTCAGTGGAAACACCATATATTTT
- | - | TRBJ1-3 | TRBV6-5 | CASSLTLRNTIYF | TGTGCCAGTTCTTTGACTCTCAGGAACACCATATATTTT
- | - | TRBJ2-4 | TRBV19 | CASSPPLNLAKNIQYF | TGTGCCAGTAGTCCTCCGTTAAACTTAGCCAAAAACATTCAGTACTTC
- | TRBD2 | TRBJ2-7 | TRBV30 | CAWSPTWTSGGTYEQYF | TGTGCCTGGAGTCCCACGTGGACTAGCGGGGGGACCTACGAGCAGTACTTC
- | TRBD2 | TRBJ2-7 | TRBV2 | CASSDTSGGLNYEQYF | TGTGCCAGCAGTGATACTAGCGGGGGTCTCAACTACGAGCAGTACTTC
once | - | TRBJ1-1 | TRBV19 | CASTRAMGTLGTEAFF | TGTGCCAGTACCAGAGCAATGGGGACGCTGGGCACTGAAGCTTTCTTT
- | - | TRBJ1-2 | TRBV6-5 | CASSFGTKNNYGYTF | TGTGCCAGCAGTTTTGGGACAAAGAATAACTATGGCTACACCTTC
- | - | TRBJ2-1 | TRBV5-1 | CASSLETLRDEQFF | TGCGCCAGCAGCTTGGAGACTCTAAGGGATGAGCAGTTCTTC
once | TRBD2 | TRBJ2-2 | TRBV7-2 | CASSRGLPPGTGELFF | TGTGCCAGCAGCCGGGGACTACCCCCTGGGACCGGGGAGCTGTTTTTT
- | - | TRBJ2-1 | TRBV5-4 | CASRGRPSYNEQFF | TGTGCCAGCAGAGGGAGGCCCTCCTACAATGAGCAGTTCTTC
once | TRBD1 | TRBJ1-5 | TRBV6-4 | CASSRQGEMDQPQHF | TGTGCCAGCAGTAGACAGGGAGAAATGGATCAGCCCCAGCATTTT
- | - | TRBJ2-2 | TRBV20-1 | CSGFIGELFF | TGCAGTGGATTTATCGGGGAGCTGTTTTTT
- | - | TRBJ2-3 | TRBV30 | CARGSKDTQYF | TGTGCCAGGGGGTCCAAAGATACGCAGTATTTT
- | TRBD2 | TRBJ2-1 | TRBV12-5 | CASGSGLAGGRDEQFF | TGTGCTAGTGGTTCAGGACTAGCGGGAGGGCGCGATGAGCAGTTCTTC
- | - | TRBJ2-2 | TRBV7-2 | CASSAFSALNTGELFF | TGTGCCAGCAGCGCCTTCTCGGCCTTGAACACCGGGGAGCTGTTTTTT
- | - | TRBJ1-6 | TRBV6-5 | CASSPIGPNSPLHF | TGTGCCAGCAGTCCCATCGGCCCGAATTCACCCCTCCACTTT
- | - | TRBJ2-2 | TRBV10-2 | CASITRGTNTGELFF | TGCGCCAGCATAACGCGGGGAACGAACACCGGGGAGCTGTTTTTT